The 27 T cell receptor beta chains in this list originate from one sample, sequenced in a study of tumor-infiltrating lymphocytes in primary liver carcinoma. The researchers produced TCR beta cDNA from roughly 550 ng total RNA with a constant-region primer. Construction of TCR beta libraries relied on three successive nested multiplex PCR rounds employing slightly modified ARM-PCR. For around 11 cycles apiece, the opening two PCR rounds ran with TRBV1-TRBV30 forward primers and a C-beta reverse primer. TCRdb analysed the multiplex PCR reads with MiXCR anew, one entry per CDR3 protein. The data hold 65,000 to 90,000 distinct CDR3 sequences, with around 70% observed a single time. Unsorted bulk tissue (roughly 19-31 mg) underwent RNA and DNA co-extraction. Sequencing was performed on liver tumor tissue from sampling region 1. The subset: tumor region T1, superior pole. The receptors shown here come from a man aged 35 to 55 with primary liver carcinoma and hepatitis B virus infection.

Notes on this clonotype: It is likely a read error, because the conserved phenylalanine at the end of the CDR3 is missing. CDR3 region: CASSLWGTGELFY. Written as DNA, the CDR3 is TGTGCCAGCAGCTTATGGGGCACCGGGGAGCTGTTTTAT. The V gene is TRBV11-3, the J gene TRBJ2-2; no firm D call. CDR1 is SGHNT and CDR2 is YENEEA in the germline V gene. Trimming pared 2 bases from V and 4 bases from J, leaving 5 bases between. This CDR3 comprises 13 residues.

Only a few counts were recorded for this clonotype. This chain connects TRBV4-1 to TRBJ1-3; D is perhaps TRBD1 (5 bases). This CDR3 has 19 residues. Trimming left V 3 bases short and J 1 base short, with 22 bases between. Germline V gene data show CDR1 as MGHRA and CDR2 as YSYEKL. The CDR3 is CASSQALRGTLRSGNTIYF. The DNA of the CDR3 is TGCGCCAGCAGCCAGGCCTTAAGGGGAACGTTACGGTCTGGAAACACCATATATTTT.

This clonotype turned up a few times. The chain has TRBV7-3 and TRBJ2-1, with 10 bases that match TRBD2. Germline CDR1 SGHTA, CDR2 FQGTGA. This CDR3 comprises 19 residues. After removal of 1 base from V and 0 bases from J, the junction contained 9 bases not matched to a gene. The CDR3 sequence is CASSLRGGLAAYSYNEQFF. In DNA form, the CDR3 reads TGTGCCAGCAGCTTAAGGGGTGGACTAGCGGCGTACTCCTACAATGAGCAGTTCTTC. The complete variable domain, with remaining parts taken from reference TRBV7-3 and TRBJ2-1, reads GAGVSQTPSNKVTEKGKYVELRCDPISGHTALYWYRQSLGQGPEFLIYFQGTGAADDSGLPNDRFFAVRPEGSVSTLKIQRTERGDSAVYLCASSLRGGLAAYSYNEQFFGPGTRLTVL.

Remarks on this clonotype: Likely a read error: the CDR3 ends without its conserved phenylalanine or tryptophan. The chain uses TRBV6-1 and TRBJ2-3, with D possibly being TRBD1 (6 bases). The germline V gene has CDR1 MNHNS and CDR2 SASEGT. This CDR3 is 15 amino acids long. The CDR3 reads CVTSERQEATDTQYL. The CDR3 DNA follows: TGTGTCACCAGTGAACGACAGGAAGCCACAGATACGCAGTATTTG.

To note about this clonotype: At one boundary the junction diverges from the germline segment, which might be a read error. The chain joins TRBV28 to TRBJ1-1; 7 bases fit TRBD1. There are 12 residues in the CDR3. Germline V gene sequence: CDR1 MDHEN, CDR2 SYDVKM. CDR3 region: CACSDRATEALF. The CDR3 region has the DNA TGTGCCTGCAGTGACAGGGCGACTGAAGCTCTCTTT.

A remark on this clonotype: Since the CDR3 does not end with the conserved phenylalanine or tryptophan, this likely comes from a read error. The J gene is TRBJ1-2, the V gene TRBV5-5; a weak D match, TRBD1 (6 bases). The germline CDR1 and CDR2 sequences are SGHKS and YYEKEE (reference sequence). Trimming stripped 4 bases from V and 1 base from J, with 14 bases between. This CDR3 region has 15 residues. The CDR3 spells CASSTRTDFNYGYTL. DNA of the CDR3: TGTGCCAGCAGCACACGGACAGATTTTAACTATGGCTACACCTTA.

As regards this clonotype: One end of the junction does not line up with germline, which may come from a read error. The rearrangement links TRBV18 to TRBJ1-1; no clear D. Germline assignment: CDR1 KGHSH and CDR2 LQKENI. The length of the CDR3 is 17 residues. This CDR3 is CASSPEWGRAGYTEAIF. The CDR3 DNA reads as TGTGCCAGCTCACCAGAGTGGGGAAGAGCAGGTTACACTGAAGCTATCTTT.

This clonotype was detected a few times. The J gene is TRBJ1-5, the V gene TRBV19; D ambiguous. This CDR3 spans 14 amino acids. Germline V CDR1 and CDR2: LNHDA, SQIVND (reference sequence). Trimming stripped 3 bases from V and 2 bases from J, with 8 bases between. CDR3 region: CASSISYGNQPQHF. Written as DNA, the CDR3 is TGTGCCAGTAGTATCAGTTACGGCAATCAGCCCCAGCATTTT.

On this clonotype itself: Germline is not matched at one junction end, which may reflect a read error. CDR3 sequence: CASNEWVFYGQCF. CDR3 nucleotides: TGTGCCAGCAATGAATGGGTTTTCTACGGGCAGTGCTTC. The genes are TRBV6-1 and TRBJ2-7, with no clear D. The CDR3 runs 13 residues. Germline CDR1 MNHNS, CDR2 SASEGT.

Remarks on this clonotype: A much more abundant neighbour one base away suggests this may be a read error. The CDR3 DNA is TGTGCCAGCAGCAAAGGGAGACAGTACTCGGAGGGCTACACCTTC. Translating gives CASSKGRQYSEGYTF. This chain joins TRBV21-1 and TRBJ1-2; TRBD1 is taken as the D call from the table, unchecked against the DNA. TRBV21-1 is labeled a pseudogene. This CDR3 has 15 residues.

This clonotype was counted at least ten times. The V and J genes are TRBV7-9 and TRBJ2-5; D gene unclear. From germline, CDR1 is SEHNR and CDR2 FQNEAQ (reference sequence). Trimming cost V 4 bases and J 5 bases, with 11 bases left between them. This CDR3 has 13 residues. DNA for the CDR3: TGTGCCAGCAGCTACGACACTCTCGAGACCCAGTACTTC. Translated, it gives CASSYDTLETQYF.

In its sample, this clonotype was seen once. Likely a read error: the CDR3 ends without its conserved phenylalanine or tryptophan. The rearrangement uses TRBV11-2 and TRBJ2-2, with 13 bases lining up with TRBD2. In germline, CDR1 is SGHAT, CDR2 FQNNGV. This CDR3 comprises 17 residues. In DNA form, the CDR3 reads TGTGCCAGTAGCTTACTAGCGGGAGGGCTTGGCACCATGGAGCTGTTTATT. This encodes CASSLLAGGLGTMELFI.

This chain uses TRBV5-6 with TRBJ2-3; 8 nucleotides align to TRBD2. Losses at the gene ends were 3 bases for V and 1 base for J; bases not matched to a gene: 28. The CDR3 extends over 23 amino acids. Per germline, CDR1 SGHDT and CDR2 YYEEEE. The CDR3 sequence: CASSSILRTPRSGSGRGTDTQYF. In DNA form, the CDR3 reads TGTGCCAGCAGCTCCATCCTCCGGACACCTCGCAGCGGGAGTGGTAGGGGCACAGATACGCAGTATTTT.

The gene calls are TRBV29-1 and TRBJ2-5; TRBD2 matches at 7 bases. CDR3 length: 13 amino acids. Trimming cost V 3 bases and J 9 bases; bases outside gene matches: 10. The V gene's germline CDR1 is SQVTM and CDR2 ANQGSEA. CDR3 sequence reads: CSVDGRASEAQYF. CDR3 sequence (DNA): TGCAGCGTTGATGGGAGGGCCTCTGAGGCCCAGTACTTC.

As regards this clonotype: A much larger clone lies one base from this, so it may be a read error. The rearrangement joins TRBV16 to TRBJ2-6; the D gene is possibly TRBD1 (6 bases). Trimming shortened V by 9 bases and J by 1 base, and 16 bases separated the two germline ends. The CDR3 is made up of 16 amino acids. The germline CDR1 and CDR2 sequences are KGHSY and FQNENV. The CDR3 nucleotides are TGTGCCAGTCGAGGGGGTCCAAGATCTGGGGCCAACGTCCTGACTTTC. This encodes CASRGGPRSGANVLTF.

Worth noting for this clonotype: At one end the junction does not follow the germline gene, possibly because of a read error. The chain couples TRBV4-2 to TRBJ1-3, with D maybe TRBD1 (5 bases). The CDR3 runs 14 residues. CDR1 is LGHNA and CDR2 is YNFKEQ in the germline V gene. CDR3 sequence reads: CVSSLTEAGNTIYF. In DNA form, the CDR3 reads TGTGTCAGCAGCCTGACAGAGGCTGGAAACACCATATATTTT.

About this clonotype itself: The junction shows a germline mismatch at one end, possibly a read error. The chain couples TRBV29-1 to TRBJ2-7, with D possibly matching TRBD1 (6 bases). Germline-derived CDR1 and CDR2 are SQVTM and ANQGSEA. The CDR3 length is 12 residues. CDR3 bases: TGCAGCGTCGAAGGACAGCGCTACAAACAGTACTTC. This encodes CSVEGQRYKQYF.

This sequence joins TRBV29-1 and TRBJ2-3, with TRBD2 matching over 7 bases. The CDR3 covers 14 residues. Germline CDR1 SQVTM, CDR2 ANQGSEA. DNA of the CDR3: TGCATCGTCCGACTCGGGAGGTCCAGAGATACGCAGTATTTT. Amino acid sequence: CIVRLGRSRDTQYF.

On this clonotype itself: Germline is not matched at one junction end, which may reflect a read error. The rearrangement uses TRBV14 and TRBJ2-7; D call uncertain. This CDR3 region has 15 residues. The germline CDR1 and CDR2 sequences are SGHDN and FVKESK. The CDR3 DNA sequence: TGTGCCAGCAACCAATATAGTGGGCTTACCTACGAGCAGTACTTC. This gives the protein CASNQYSGLTYEQYF.

The V call is TRBV12-3 or TRBV12-4, the J call TRBJ2-1, with 13 bases fitting TRBD2. The J segment lost 7 bases and the V segment lost 6 bases, leaving 3 bases of the junction unmatched. The CDR3 loop spans 14 amino acids. CDR3 nucleotides: TGTGCCAGCAGGCGGACTAGCGGGAGTAATGAGCAGTTCTTC. Translated, it gives CASRRTSGSNEQFF.

As regards this clonotype: Germline is not matched at one junction end, which may reflect a read error. The J gene is TRBJ2-2, the V gene TRBV5-6, with unresolved D. The germline V gene has CDR1 SGHDT and CDR2 YYEEEE. This CDR3 spans 15 amino acids. CDR3: CTSRTLVGGTGELFF. The CDR3 DNA is TGTACCAGCAGGACCCTAGTTGGCGGCACCGGGGAGCTGTTTTTT.

The rearrangement links TRBV6-2 or TRBV6-3 to TRBJ2-7; TRBD2 is a possible D gene (5 bases). The V end lost 4 bases, the J end lost 2 bases, and 12 bases lay between the germline ends. The CDR3 is made up of 14 amino acids. The V gene's germline CDR1 is MNHEY and CDR2 SVGEGT. DNA for the CDR3: TGTGCCAGCAGTTCAGGACTCGATGCCTACGAGCAGTACTTC. It is translated as CASSSGLDAYEQYF.

For this clonotype: The junction departs from the called germline gene at one end, perhaps through a read error. The chain uses TRBV12-3 or TRBV12-4 and TRBJ1-2; D remains unclear. The CDR3 is 14 amino acids. This CDR3 reads CASSFDQAGYGCTF. In nucleotides, the CDR3 is TGTGCCAGCAGTTTTGACCAGGCGGGCTATGGCTGCACCTTC.

In this sample, this clonotype turned up once. An end of the junction differs from the germline gene, which may be a read error. The chain joins TRBV28 to TRBJ1-2; no definite D call. The CDR3 covers 12 residues. CDR1 MDHEN and CDR2 SYDVKM come from the germline V gene. The CDR3 here is CVSSDPNYGYTF. The CDR3 DNA reads as TGTGTCAGCAGTGACCCAAACTATGGCTACACCTTC.

With respect to this clonotype: This may be a read error: a much more frequent sequence differs by one nucleotide. This rearrangement joins TRBV10-2 to TRBJ2-2; possible D gene TRBD1, 6 bases. CDR1 and CDR2 from the germline V gene are WSHSY and SAAADI. CDR3 length: 14 residues. CDR3 region: CASRRDTNTEELFF. The CDR3 DNA is TGCGCCAGCCGCCGGGACACCAACACCGAGGAGCTGTTTTTT.

Note on this clonotype: The conserved phenylalanine or tryptophan is not found at the CDR3 terminus, so this likely reflects a read error. The rearrangement uses TRBV11-2 and TRBJ2-7; no definite D call. The germline CDR1 and CDR2 sequences are SGHAT and FQNNGV. Trimming stripped 6 bases from V and 3 bases from J, with 15 bases between. This CDR3 region has 14 residues. The CDR3 sequence is CASSSTDTVYEQYL. For the CDR3, the DNA is TGTGCCAGCAGTTCAACTGACACTGTCTACGAGCAGTACTTG.

To note about this clonotype: One end of the junction fails to match germline, which may point to a read error. The chain carries TRBV4-1 and TRBJ2-1, with TRBD1 identical over 7 bases. The CDR3 sequence is 16 residues long. CDR1 and CDR2 from the germline V gene are MGHRA and YSYEKL. CDR3 loop: CASSQVRDRLSDEQSF. The CDR3, as DNA: TGCGCCAGCAGTCAAGTAAGGGACAGACTGTCAGATGAGCAGTCCTTC.